The next 29 T cell receptor beta chains were all read from a single sample in a study of shared clonotypes between healthy human individuals. Method: immunoSEQ multiplex PCR; TCRdb's copy keeps in-frame clones and lacks some. The sample holds over a million clones; approximately 98.5% are singletons and the top ten take under 0.45%. The sample taken for sequencing was naive CD4+ T cells sorted from blood. Subset: CD45RA+ positively selected. These receptors were taken from a young man in good health.

V gene TRBV28 combines with J gene TRBJ2-5; D is uncertain. The CDR3 sequence is 12 residues long. The germline V and J ends were trimmed by 0 bases and 5 bases, with 4 bases remaining between them. CDR1 is MDHEN and CDR2 is SYDVKM in the germline V gene. The CDR3 sequence is CASSLWAETQYF. In nucleotides, the CDR3 is TGTGCCAGCAGTTTATGGGCCGAGACCCAGTACTTC.

The J gene is TRBJ2-7, the V gene TRBV2; D unclear. The V and J ends lost 6 bases and 2 bases respectively, with 14 bases between them. CDR1 is SNHLY and CDR2 is FYNNEI in the germline V gene. This CDR3 is 14 amino acids long. This chain's CDR3 is CASSPEGGTYEQYF. The CDR3 DNA reads as TGTGCCAGCAGCCCGGAAGGCGGCACCTACGAGCAGTACTTC.

This chain links TRBV10-1 with TRBJ2-7; no clear D. This CDR3 comprises 13 residues. In germline, CDR1 is WNHNN, CDR2 SYGVQD (reference sequence). Deletions cut 0 bases from V and 9 bases from J, with 12 bases between. The CDR3 coding sequence is TGCGCCAGCAGTGAGTCGTGGGGTTCGGGGCAGTACTTC. Translated, it gives CASSESWGSGQYF.

This sequence joins TRBV19 and TRBJ2-7, with 9 bases identical to TRBD1. CDR1 is LNHDA, CDR2 SQIVND, per germline (reference sequence). Trimming at V came to 6 bases and at J to 7 bases, leaving 13 bases not matched to a gene. The CDR3 is made up of 15 amino acids. The CDR3 region has the DNA TGTGCCAGTAGACAACTTTCCGGGACAGGGCAAGAGCAGTACTTC. It codes for CASRQLSGTGQEQYF.

The chain recombines TRBV7-2 with TRBJ2-3; no clear D gene. V was shortened by 1 base and J by 0 bases, with 11 bases between the two germline ends. This CDR3 contains 16 residues. Germline V gives CDR1 SGHTA, CDR2 FQGNSA. The DNA for the CDR3 is TGTGCCAGCAGCTTAGGTCGCCACACAAGCACAGATACGCAGTATTTT. Protein: CASSLGRHTSTDTQYF.

The chain links TRBV7-2 to TRBJ2-3; 15 bases agree with TRBD2. This CDR3 contains 15 residues. Germline trimming cut 3 bases from V and 10 bases from J; bases unmatched to any gene: 5. The germline V gene encodes CDR1 SGHTA and CDR2 FQGNSA. This chain's CDR3 is CASSFGLAGGPSQYF. The CDR3 coding sequence is TGTGCCAGCAGCTTCGGACTAGCGGGAGGGCCGTCGCAGTATTTT.

The chain links TRBV6-1 to TRBJ1-2, with 7 bases aligning to TRBD1. CDR1 and CDR2 (germline): MNHNS, SASEGT. The CDR3 covers 13 residues. The J segment lost 1 base and the V segment lost 11 bases, leaving 7 bases of the junction unmatched. In DNA, the CDR3 is TGTGCCGTTTGGACAGGTATTAACTATGGCTACACCTTC. Encoded protein: CAVWTGINYGYTF.

The rearrangement links TRBV4-1 to TRBJ1-4; TRBD1 matches 9 bases. The CDR3 consists of 16 residues. After removal of 1 base from V and 8 bases from J, the junction contained 8 bases not matched to a gene. The germline V gene encodes CDR1 MGHRA and CDR2 YSYEKL. In DNA form, the CDR3 reads TGCGCCAGCAGCCAAGTCTTCGGGACAGGGAGGGAAAAACTGTTTTTT. This codes for CASSQVFGTGREKLFF.

J is TRBJ2-7 and V is TRBV7-2; 7 bases match TRBD2. This CDR3 contains 13 residues. V lost 5 bases, J lost 2 bases, and 3 bases stayed unmatched. The V gene's germline CDR1 is SGHTA and CDR2 FQGNSA. CDR3 protein: CASSQRGAYEQYF. DNA for the CDR3: TGTGCCAGCAGCCAGCGGGGTGCCTACGAGCAGTACTTC.

This chain uses TRBV4-3 with TRBJ2-3; D remains ambiguous. Germline assignment: CDR1 LGHNA and CDR2 YSLEER. The CDR3 contains 13 residues. V lost 0 bases and J 8 bases, leaving 9 bases between the germline ends. CDR3 protein: CASSQDRSSTQYF. The CDR3 DNA is TGCGCCAGCAGCCAAGATCGGAGTAGTACGCAGTATTTT.

The V gene is TRBV30, the J gene TRBJ1-4, with D perhaps matching TRBD1 (5 bases). The V gene's germline CDR1 is GTSNPN and CDR2 SVGIG (reference sequence). V lost 0 bases, J lost 16 bases, and 15 bases lay in between. The length of the CDR3 is 12 residues. CDR3 residues: CAWSVYGADRFF. CDR3 coding DNA: TGTGCCTGGAGTGTATACGGGGCCGATCGGTTTTTT. Full variable domain (outside the CDR3, taken from reference TRBV30 and TRBJ1-4): SQTIHQWPATLVQPVGSPLSLECTVEGTSNPNLYWYRQAAGRGLQLLFYSVGIGQISSEVPQNLSASRPQDRQFILSSKKLLLSDSGFYLCAWSVYGADRFFGSGTQLSVL.

This chain connects TRBV14 to TRBJ1-2, with a possible D match to TRBD1 (5 bases). This CDR3 comprises 13 residues. Germline assignment: CDR1 SGHDN and CDR2 FVKESK. Between the trimmed V and J ends, which lost 4 bases and 2 bases, there was a span of 8 bases. The chain's CDR3 is CASSPDINYGYTF. As DNA, the CDR3 is TGTGCCAGCAGCCCGGACATAAACTATGGCTACACCTTC.

The chain is built from TRBV11-3 and TRBJ2-2; unclear D gene. CDR1 is SGHNT and CDR2 is YENEEA in the germline V gene. Trimming cost V 8 bases and J 6 bases, with 13 bases left between them. This CDR3 is 13 amino acids long. The CDR3 loop is CASQRLESGELFF. DNA for the CDR3: TGTGCCAGCCAGAGATTGGAGTCCGGGGAGCTGTTTTTT.

Worth noting for this clone: Other nucleotide sequences in the sample specify the same CDR3. This chain uses TRBV7-2 with TRBJ2-7; D not resolved. The germline gives CDR1 SGHTA, CDR2 FQGNSA. CDR3 length: 12 residues. Deletions cut 5 bases from V and 7 bases from J, with 12 bases between. The CDR3 protein is CASSPNLGEQYF. The CDR3 DNA sequence: TGTGCCAGCAGCCCCAATTTGGGGGAGCAGTACTTC.

The chain links TRBV2 to TRBJ2-2; either TRBD1 or TRBD2 may supply D (5 bases each). CDR1 is SNHLY and CDR2 is FYNNEI in the germline V gene. The CDR3 loop spans 12 amino acids. Trimming left V 8 bases short and J 17 bases short, with 21 bases between. The CDR3 loop is CASRLWDGDCFF. In DNA, the CDR3 is TGTGCCAGCCGACTGTGGGACGGGGATTGTTTTTTT.

This clone was seen once. The chain combines TRBV19 with TRBJ2-2; no definite D call. The CDR3 sequence is 15 residues long. In germline, CDR1 is LNHDA, CDR2 SQIVND (reference sequence). V lost 6 bases, J lost 4 bases, and 15 bases lay in between. CDR3 region: CASSSGPILTGELFF. The CDR3 DNA follows: TGTGCCAGTAGCTCTGGGCCAATCCTCACCGGGGAGCTGTTTTTT.

V gene TRBV19 combines with J gene TRBJ1-5; D perhaps matches TRBD1 (5 bases). The germline V and J ends were trimmed by 5 bases and 2 bases, with 13 bases remaining between them. This CDR3 is built from 15 residues. The germline gives CDR1 LNHDA, CDR2 SQIVND (reference sequence). CDR3 region: CASSPGTGGNQPQHF. CDR3 nucleotides: TGTGCCAGTAGTCCGGGGACGGGCGGCAATCAGCCCCAGCATTTT.

This clone was recorded only once. The gene calls are TRBV7-9 and TRBJ2-7, with TRBD2 identical over 12 bases. CDR1 and CDR2 (germline): SEHNR, FQNEAQ (reference sequence). This CDR3 comprises 14 residues. V lost 6 bases and J lost 2; bases outside the gene matches: 2. The CDR3 spells CASSRLAGAYEQYF. In DNA, the CDR3 is TGTGCCAGCAGTAGACTAGCGGGAGCCTACGAGCAGTACTTC.

This rearrangement joins TRBV11-2 to TRBJ2-1; D unresolved. Trimming cost V 3 bases and J 5 bases, with 20 bases left between them. Germline V CDR1 and CDR2: SGHAT, FQNNGV. This CDR3 spans 17 amino acids. CDR3: CASSFPSWAAKDNEQFF. In nucleotides, the CDR3 is TGTGCCAGCAGCTTCCCGAGTTGGGCCGCAAAGGACAATGAGCAGTTCTTC.

This sequence joins TRBV7-9 and TRBJ2-1, with 8 bases matching TRBD1. CDR1 is SEHNR, CDR2 FQNEAQ, per germline (reference sequence). The length of the CDR3 is 13 residues. Losses at the gene ends were 6 bases for V and 8 bases for J; bases not matched to a gene: 6. In DNA, the CDR3 is TGTGCCAGCAGTTTCGGACAGGGCTATGAGCAGTTCTTC. It specifies CASSFGQGYEQFF.

This clone has only one observation. This rearrangement joins TRBV14 to TRBJ2-6, with 10 bases that match TRBD1. The V gene end was trimmed by 0 bases and the J gene end by 0 bases; junction bases not matched to a gene: 5. The length of the CDR3 is 19 residues. CDR1 and CDR2 from the germline V gene are SGHDN and FVKESK. The CDR3 sequence is CASSQDGGQGTSGANVLTF. Here the CDR3 DNA reads TGTGCCAGCAGCCAAGATGGGGGACAGGGGACCTCTGGGGCCAACGTCCTGACTTTC. The complete variable domain, with remaining parts taken from reference TRBV14 and TRBJ2-6, reads EAGVTQFPSHSVIEKGQTVTLRCDPISGHDNLYWYRRVMGKEIKFLLHFVKESKQDESGMPNNRFLAERTGGTYSTLKVQPAELEDSGVYFCASSQDGGQGTSGANVLTFGAGSRLTVL.

V is TRBV9 and J is TRBJ2-2, with 11 bases lining up with TRBD2. CDR1 and CDR2 from the germline V gene are SGDLS and YYNGEE. J was trimmed by 2 bases and V by 2 bases; bases with no gene match: 8. The length of the CDR3 is 18 residues. The CDR3 here is CASSVGTSGYTNTGELFF. DNA of the CDR3: TGTGCCAGCAGCGTTGGGACTAGCGGATATACTAACACCGGGGAGCTGTTTTTT.

The CDR3 reads CASSRPGQRNEKLFF. CDR3 sequence (DNA): TGTGCCAGCAGCCGACCGGGACAGAGAAATGAAAAACTGTTTTTT. V is TRBV5-6 and J is TRBJ1-4; TRBD1 matches at 7 bases. This CDR3 comprises 15 residues. V was pared by 4 bases and J by 5 bases, with 8 bases of the junction left unmatched. Germline lookup yields CDR1 SGHDT and CDR2 YYEEEE.

J is TRBJ2-3 and V is TRBV20-1; D not resolved. V was trimmed by 3 bases and J by 6 bases, leaving 7 bases between them. The germline V gene has CDR1 DFQATT and CDR2 SNEGSKA (reference sequence). CDR3 length: 11 amino acids. The CDR3 DNA reads as TGCAGTGCTAGTAATCCTGATACGCAGTATTTT. Its protein is CSASNPDTQYF.

The V call is TRBV5-1, the J call TRBJ2-1, with TRBD1 identical over 10 bases. The CDR3 is made up of 14 amino acids. V was pared by 5 bases and J by 4 bases, with 3 bases of the junction left unmatched. Looked up from germline, CDR1 is SGHRS and CDR2 is YFSETQ. DNA for the CDR3: TGCGCCAGCAGTGGGACAGGGGCATACAATGAGCAGTTCTTC. It specifies CASSGTGAYNEQFF.

V usage is TRBV11-2 and J usage is TRBJ2-1; D uncertain. V shed 1 base and J shed 6 bases, with 10 bases lying between them. The CDR3 is 14 amino acids. Germline CDR1 SGHAT, CDR2 FQNNGV. The CDR3 DNA sequence: TGTGCCAGCAGCTTAGTTTTCGCTACCAATGAGCAGTTCTTC. This gives the protein CASSLVFATNEQFF.

The rearrangement links TRBV28 to TRBJ2-3; D uncertain. The CDR3 is 12 residues long. The V and J ends lost 3 bases and 2 bases respectively, with 3 bases between them. Germline lookup yields CDR1 MDHEN and CDR2 SYDVKM. The CDR3 bases are TGTGCCAGCAGTTTTGCCACAGATACGCAGTATTTT. It encodes CASSFATDTQYF. Together with reference TRBV28 and TRBJ2-3, the CDR3 gives the full variable domain: DVKVTQSSRYLVKRTGEKVFLECVQDMDHENMFWYRQDPGLGLRLIYFSYDVKMKEKGDIPEGYSVSREKKERFSLILESASTNQTSMYLCASSFATDTQYFGPGTRLTVL.

The chain recombines TRBV19 with TRBJ2-1; D call uncertain. This CDR3 contains 15 residues. V gave up 1 base and J gave up 3 bases, with 10 bases separating them. CDR1 LNHDA and CDR2 SQIVND come from the germline V gene (reference sequence). CDR3 DNA sequence: TGTGCCAGTAGTATAGTACCGGGCCTCTACAATGAGCAGTTCTTC. This gives the protein CASSIVPGLYNEQFF.

The V and J genes are TRBV15 and TRBJ1-2, with 7 bases that match TRBD1. V dropped 0 bases and J dropped 4; count of bases not matched to a gene: 5. Germline V gene sequence: CDR1 LNHNV, CDR2 YYDKDF (reference sequence). This CDR3 has 15 amino acids. This chain's CDR3 is CATSRDGRGPYGYTF. Here the CDR3 DNA reads TGTGCCACCAGCAGAGATGGGAGGGGGCCCTATGGCTACACCTTC.